This is a list of T cell receptor beta chains from one sample in a study of cytomegalovirus exposure and HLA in healthy donors. Produced via immunoSEQ multiplex PCR; TCRdb's table is partial and in-frame only. The sample yields around 200,000 clones, under 85% seen once. The sequenced material came from PBMCs. These receptor sequences come from a man aged 50 to 60 in good health and CMV-seronegative. The CDR3 runs from the conserved cysteine through the conserved F or W. Fields, in order: D gene, V gene, clone size, J gene, CDR3 protein, CDR3 DNA. D genes are given only for firm matches. Only part of the rows carry a size: once, few, many, or a class if the clone is expanded.

NA,TRBV28,NA,TRBJ2-6,CASGTGTSGANVLTF,TGTGCCAGCGGAACAGGAACCTCTGGGGCCAACGTCCTGACTTTC
TRBD1,TRBV19,NA,TRBJ1-2,CASTRPGQGDGYTF,TGTGCCAGTACCCGACCGGGACAGGGGGATGGCTACACCTTC
NA,TRBV7-9,NA,TRBJ2-5,CASSSIVLRVGETQYF,TGTGCCAGCAGCTCCATCGTTTTGCGGGTCGGGGAGACCCAGTACTTC
NA,TRBV2,NA,TRBJ1-6,CASRGAEGSPLHF,TGTGCCAGCAGGGGGGCCGAAGGTTCACCCCTCCACTTT
NA,TRBV25-1,NA,TRBJ2-5,CASSEYLRETQYF,TGTGCCAGCAGTGAATATTTGAGGGAGACCCAGTACTTC
NA,TRBV29-1,NA,TRBJ1-1,CSVTHSLNTEAFF,TGCAGCGTTACGCACTCCCTGAACACTGAAGCTTTCTTT
NA,TRBV5-1,NA,TRBJ2-5,CASSLGGGETQYF,TGCGCCAGCAGCTTGGGGGGCGGCGAGACCCAGTACTTC
TRBD1,TRBV4-2,NA,TRBJ1-2,CASSQDRGGTGGVGYTF,TGTGCCAGCAGCCAAGATAGAGGGGGAACAGGGGGCGTTGGCTACACCTTC
TRBD1,TRBV11-2,NA,TRBJ2-7,CASSSGAGGYEQYF,TGTGCCAGCAGCTCCGGGGCAGGGGGATACGAGCAGTACTTC
TRBD1,TRBV19,NA,TRBJ2-4,CASSPTQGQPQNIQYF,TGTGCCAGTAGTCCAACCCAGGGACAGCCTCAAAACATTCAGTACTTC
TRBD2,TRBV9,NA,TRBJ2-3,CASSRKTSGSSTDTQYF,TGTGCCAGCAGCCGCAAGACTAGCGGGAGTTCGACAGATACGCAGTATTTT
TRBD2,TRBV5-1,NA,TRBJ2-3,CASSSGTSPDTQYF,TGCGCCAGCAGTTCCGGGACTAGTCCAGATACGCAGTATTTT
NA,TRBV20-1,once,TRBJ1-1,CSVPGDTEAFF,TGCAGTGTCCCCGGGGACACTGAAGCTTTCTTT
TRBD2,TRBV7-8,NA,TRBJ2-1,CASSFLPFPSGRSYNEQFF,TGTGCCAGCAGCTTCCTCCCCTTTCCTAGCGGGCGATCCTACAATGAGCAGTTCTTC
TRBD1,TRBV29-1,once,TRBJ1-1,CSVGQGATEAFF,TGCAGCGTTGGACAGGGGGCCACTGAAGCTTTCTTT
NA,TRBV15,NA,TRBJ2-2,CATSRELANTGELFF,TGTGCCACCAGCAGAGAACTAGCCAACACCGGGGAGCTGTTTTTT
NA,TRBV7-9,NA,TRBJ1-2,CASSSNRQIYGYTF,TGTGCCAGCAGCTCGAACCGACAGATCTATGGCTACACCTTC
TRBD2,TRBV12-5,once,TRBJ2-1,CASGKSSGSNEQFF,TGTGCTAGTGGTAAAAGTAGCGGGTCCAATGAGCAGTTCTTC
NA,TRBV6-1,NA,TRBJ2-2,CASRKDYANTGELFF,TGTGCCAGCAGGAAGGACTATGCGAACACCGGGGAGCTGTTTTTT
NA,TRBV5-6,NA,TRBJ2-1,CASSFQRYNEQFF,TGTGCCAGCAGCTTCCAGCGGTACAATGAGCAGTTCTTC
TRBD1,TRBV19,NA,TRBJ1-2,CASSMDRGGSYGYTF,TGTGCCAGTAGTATGGACAGGGGTGGAAGCTATGGCTACACCTTC
NA,TRBV6-5,NA,TRBJ2-2,CASLNSNTGELFF,TGTGCCAGCCTCAACAGCAACACCGGGGAGCTGTTTTTT
NA,TRBV6-6,NA,TRBJ1-1,CASSYYGVNTEAFF,TGTGCCAGCAGTTACTACGGAGTGAACACTGAAGCTTTCTTT
NA,TRBV28,NA,TRBJ1-1,CTSSLRVTGLTEAFF,TGTACCAGCAGTTTACGCGTCACAGGGCTCACTGAAGCTTTCTTT
TRBD2,TRBV7-9,NA,TRBJ2-3,CASSEGLAGGSDTQYF,TGTGCCAGCAGCGAAGGACTAGCGGGAGGATCGGATACGCAGTATTTT
TRBD1,TRBV10-1,NA,TRBJ1-1,CASSATGTVNTEAFF,TGCGCCAGCAGTGCAACCGGGACAGTGAACACTGAAGCTTTCTTT
TRBD1,TRBV5-1,NA,TRBJ2-2,CASSRGTANTGELFF,TGCGCCAGCAGCAGGGGGACAGCGAACACCGGGGAGCTGTTTTTT
NA,TRBV9,NA,TRBJ1-3,CASSVGQTSGNTIYF,TGTGCCAGCAGCGTAGGACAAACCTCTGGAAACACCATATATTTT
TRBD1,TRBV6-1,NA,TRBJ2-1,CASSYRGEIGEQFF,TGTGCCAGCAGCTACAGGGGTGAGATTGGTGAGCAGTTCTTC
NA,TRBV11-2,NA,TRBJ1-1,CASSLGGNTEAFF,TGTGCCAGCAGCCTGGGAGGGAACACTGAAGCTTTCTTT
NA,TRBV30,NA,TRBJ1-5,CAWSRAGNQPQHF,TGTGCCTGGAGTAGGGCAGGGAATCAGCCCCAGCATTTT
NA,TRBV4-1,NA,TRBJ2-7,CASSQVRTATSPYEQYF,TGCGCCAGCAGCCAAGTCAGGACAGCCACTTCCCCTTACGAGCAGTACTTC
TRBD1,TRBV18,NA,TRBJ1-4,CASSPQGQPNEKLFF,TGTGCCAGCTCACCACAGGGACAGCCTAATGAAAAACTGTTTTTT
TRBD2,TRBV4-3,few,TRBJ2-7,CASSQAALAGRFWSYEQYF,TGCGCCAGCAGCCAAGCGGCACTAGCGGGCCGGTTCTGGTCCTACGAGCAGTACTTC
TRBD1,TRBV7-2,NA,TRBJ2-7,CASSLRGQGGYEQYF,TGTGCCAGCAGCTTAAGGGGACAGGGGGGTTACGAGCAGTACTTC
NA,TRBV4-3,few,TRBJ2-7,CASTLPRGPVDEQYF,TGCGCCAGCACCCTACCTCGCGGCCCGGTAGACGAGCAGTACTTC
NA,TRBV2,few,TRBJ2-5,CASSVIETQYF,TGTGCCAGCAGTGTCATAGAGACCCAGTACTTC
TRBD2,TRBV5-1,NA,TRBJ2-5,CASSLAGLAGSRETQYF,TGCGCCAGCAGCTTGGCGGGACTAGCGGGATCTCGAGAGACCCAGTACTTC
TRBD2,TRBV7-2,NA,TRBJ2-3,CASSLPAGTSGRTDTQYF,TGTGCCAGCAGCTTGCCGGCCGGGACTAGCGGGCGCACAGATACGCAGTATTTT
TRBD1,TRBV4-3,NA,TRBJ1-2,CASSQEGPGGNYGYTF,TGCGCCAGCAGCCAAGAGGGTCCAGGGGGCAACTATGGCTACACCTTC
NA,TRBV6-1,NA,TRBJ1-2,CASSEAPSTGIRGYTF,TGTGCCAGCAGTGAAGCTCCCAGTACAGGGATTCGTGGCTACACCTTC
TRBD2,TRBV7-9,NA,TRBJ2-7,CSSSSIIAGESAEQYF,TGTTCCAGCAGCTCTATAATAGCGGGAGAATCGGCGGAGCAGTACTTC
NA,TRBV5-4,NA,TRBJ1-2,CASSPPEHYGYTF,TGTGCCAGCAGCCCCCCCGAGCACTATGGCTACACCTTC
TRBD1,TRBV18,NA,TRBJ1-1,CASSRTGFGGGHTEAFF,TGTGCCAGCTCACGGACAGGGTTTGGTGGGGGTCACACTGAAGCTTTCTTT
NA,TRBV5-1,NA,TRBJ2-4,CASSLQGLGDIQYF,TGCGCCAGCAGCTTGCAGGGGCTCGGGGACATTCAGTACTTC
TRBD2,TRBV11-2,NA,TRBJ2-3,CASSLTGGVDTQYF,TGTGCCAGCAGCTTAACGGGAGGGGTGGATACGCAGTATTTT
NA,TRBV7-9,NA,TRBJ1-2,CASSLSSDGYTF,TGTGCCAGCAGCTTGTCCAGCGATGGCTACACCTTC
NA,TRBV18,once,TRBJ2-2,CASSPLDIIRNTGELFF,TGTGCCAGCTCACCATTGGACATCATTAGGAACACCGGGGAGCTGTTTTTT
NA,TRBV28,NA,TRBJ2-7,CASSLVGARYEQYF,TGTGCCAGCAGTTTAGTAGGGGCCAGATACGAGCAGTACTTC